Below are 24 T cell receptor beta chains sequenced from a single sample in a study of cytomegalovirus exposure and HLA in healthy donors. It was with 60 Vbeta and 13 Jbeta primers that the PCR ran. Using immunoSEQ multiplex PCR, the repertoire was profiled, and TCRdb retains in-frame clones only, with some absent. This table has 160,000 or so clones, about 84% appearing once. Material: PBMCs. The receptors come from a man aged 50 or older in good health and CMV-seropositive.

The chain joins TRBV10-2 to TRBJ1-1; unclear D gene. The germline gives CDR1 WSHSY, CDR2 SAAADI. The CDR3 extends over 13 amino acids. Trimming took off 2 bases at V and 2 bases at J, with 6 bases between the two ends. CDR3 DNA sequence: TGCGCCAGCAGTGAGGACACCAACACTGAAGCTTTCTTT. It encodes CASSEDTNTEAFF.

The chain carries TRBV7-2 and TRBJ2-2; TRBD1 agrees at 9 bases. Trimming took 5 bases from V and 5 from J; bases not matched to a gene: 0. CDR1 and CDR2 from the germline V gene are SGHTA and FQGNSA. The CDR3 extends over 13 amino acids. CDR3 nucleotide sequence: TGTGCCAGCAGCGGACAGGGGACCGGGGAGCTGTTTTTT. Protein: CASSGQGTGELFF.

The chain has TRBV7-2 and TRBJ2-5, with a tentative D call TRBD1 (5 bases). The CDR3 is made up of 17 amino acids. The V end was cut by 5 bases, the J end by 4 bases, with 23 bases between. The germline CDR1 and CDR2 sequences are SGHTA and FQGNSA. The CDR3 region has the DNA TGTGCCAGCAGCCACCGGCCGCCCTCAGGACATGGAGAGACCCAGTACTTC. Translating gives CASSHRPPSGHGETQYF.

The table lists this clone with a count of one. V is TRBV15 and J is TRBJ2-1; possible D gene TRBD2, 8 bases. The germline V and J ends were trimmed by 5 bases and 7 bases, with 21 bases remaining between them. In germline, CDR1 is LNHNV, CDR2 YYDKDF (reference sequence). The length of the CDR3 is 16 residues. The CDR3 here is CATSGLGQAGGNEQFF. The DNA of the CDR3 is TGTGCCACCAGCGGACTCGGACAGGCGGGGGGAAATGAGCAGTTCTTC.

Regarding this clone: It is unclear where the CDR3 begins or ends on the DNA, so no DNA is shown, and the CDR3 is as TCRdb lists it. This rearrangement joins TRBV7-6 to TRBJ1-2. The CDR3 region is 14 residues in length, termini included. From germline, CDR1 is SGHVS and CDR2 FNYEAQ. This chain's CDR3 is CASSFGRGSDGHTF.

The rearrangement links TRBV6-1 to TRBJ2-2; the match to TRBD2 covers 7 bases. J was trimmed by 3 bases and V by 3 bases; bases with no gene match: 4. Germline V gene sequence: CDR1 MNHNS, CDR2 SASEGT. The CDR3 sequence is 15 residues long. CDR3 sequence: CASSEGGGHTGELFF. Here the CDR3 DNA reads TGTGCCAGCAGTGAGGGGGGGGGTCACACCGGGGAGCTGTTTTTT.

The V and J genes are TRBV28 and TRBJ1-2; D ambiguous. This CDR3 spans 12 amino acids. The V gene's germline CDR1 is MDHEN and CDR2 SYDVKM. Trimming pared 5 bases from V and 0 bases from J, leaving 4 bases between. The DNA of the CDR3 is TGTGCCAGCAGTCGAGCTAACTATGGCTACACCTTC. Translation: CASSRANYGYTF.

The table lists this clone with a count of one. One end of the junction is discordant with germline, which a read error may explain. The chain couples TRBV11-2 to TRBJ2-3; 11 bases align to TRBD2. Germline loops: CDR1 SGHAT, CDR2 FQNNGV. The CDR3 runs to 11 residues. The CDR3 sequence: CASSSGLAGVF. The CDR3 DNA is TGTGCCAGCAGCTCTGGACTAGCGGGTGTCTTT. The full variable domain, rest sourced from reference TRBV11-2 and TRBJ2-3, is EAGVAQSPRYKIIEKRQSVAFWCNPISGHATLYWYQQILGQGPKLLIQFQNNGVVDDSQLPKDRFSAERLKGVDSTLKIQPAKLEDSAVYLCASSSGLAGVFGPGTRLTVL.

The rearrangement joins TRBV11-3 to TRBJ2-1; TRBD2 aligns across 10 bases. The CDR3 sequence is 16 residues long. Germline trimming cut 4 bases from V and 7 bases from J; bases unmatched to any gene: 10. Germline V gene data show CDR1 as SGHNT and CDR2 as YENEEA. The CDR3 is CASSSQGSGGGNEQFF. CDR3 nucleotides: TGTGCCAGCAGCTCACAGGGGAGCGGGGGGGGGAATGAGCAGTTCTTC.

The chain employs TRBV13 and TRBJ2-1; 8 nucleotides line up with TRBD1. CDR1 is PRHDT and CDR2 is FYEKMQ in the germline V gene (reference sequence). The CDR3 sequence is 15 residues long. The V and J ends lost 4 bases and 6 bases, in that order; junction bases with no gene match: 8. The CDR3 sequence is CASSSRRQGSNEQFF. CDR3 DNA sequence: TGTGCCAGCAGCTCCCGACGACAGGGGAGCAATGAGCAGTTCTTC. Variable domain in full (rest from reference TRBV13 and TRBJ2-1): AAGVIQSPRHLIKEKRETATLKCYPIPRHDTVYWYQQGPGQDPQFLISFYEKMQSDKGSIPDRFSAQQFSDYHSELNMSSLELGDSALYFCASSSRRQGSNEQFFGPGTRLTVL.

A single count supports this clone. This chain uses TRBV14 with TRBJ2-7, with 7 positions matching TRBD1. V was clipped by 5 bases and J by 4 bases; unmatched bases: 5. The CDR3 spans 13 residues. Germline V gene sequence: CDR1 SGHDN, CDR2 FVKESK. The CDR3 nucleotides are TGTGCCAGCAGCGACAGGGTGTCTTACGAGCAGTACTTC. This sequence encodes CASSDRVSYEQYF.

V usage is TRBV28 and J usage is TRBJ1-1; tentatively, D is TRBD1 (6 bases). Between the trimmed V and J ends, which lost 7 bases and 0 bases, there was a span of 15 bases. The CDR3 is made up of 15 amino acids. The germline CDR1 and CDR2 sequences are MDHEN and SYDVKM. CDR3 nucleotides: TGTGCCAGCAACCAAGGGGGACTACTGAACACTGAAGCTTTCTTT. As protein: CASNQGGLLNTEAFF.

The chain carries TRBV15 and TRBJ1-2; 7 bases are shared with TRBD1. This CDR3 contains 16 residues. With 0 bases clipped from V and 6 bases from J, the junction kept 10 bases outside the gene matches. Germline V gene lookup returns CDR1 LNHNV and CDR2 YYDKDF (reference sequence). The CDR3 reads CATSRDLGRGFHGYTF. The CDR3, as DNA: TGTGCCACCAGCAGAGATCTGGGCAGGGGGTTTCATGGCTACACCTTC.

The chain employs TRBV15 and TRBJ2-5; 9 nucleotides match TRBD1. The junction had 8 bases not matched to a gene; V was cut back by 4 bases and J by 5 bases. Germline values: CDR1 LNHNV, CDR2 YYDKDF (reference sequence). The CDR3 has 15 residues. CDR3 protein: CATSTGGTGGETQYF. The CDR3 DNA reads TGTGCCACCAGCACCGGAGGAACAGGGGGCGAGACCCAGTACTTC.

The rearrangement links TRBV7-2 to TRBJ1-2; tentative D call: TRBD1 (5 bases). This CDR3 region has 13 residues. Germline loops: CDR1 SGHTA, CDR2 FQGNSA. The V gene lost 0 bases and the J gene lost 3 bases, with 5 bases spanning the gap. The CDR3, as DNA: TGTGCCAGCAGCTTAGCAGGGGACTATGGCTACACCTTC. As protein: CASSLAGDYGYTF.

This clone was counted a single time. The rearrangement uses TRBV5-1 and TRBJ2-1; 14 nucleotides line up with TRBD2. Germline CDR1 is SGHRS and CDR2 is YFSETQ. After removal of 3 bases from V and 8 bases from J, the junction contained 7 bases not matched to a gene. The CDR3 length is 16 residues. This CDR3 reads CASSSTGTSGSYEQFF. For the CDR3, the DNA is TGCGCCAGCAGCTCCACAGGGACTAGCGGGAGTTATGAGCAGTTCTTC. The full variable domain, in which reference TRBV5-1 and TRBJ2-1 provide the parts outside the CDR3, is KAGVTQTPRYLIKTRGQQVTLSCSPISGHRSVSWYQQTPGQGLQFLFEYFSETQRNKGNFPGRFSGRQFSNSRSEMNVSTLELGDSALYLCASSSTGTSGSYEQFFGPGTRLTVL.

The J gene is TRBJ1-3, the V gene TRBV6-1; 8 bases line up with TRBD1. CDR1 MNHNS and CDR2 SASEGT come from the germline V gene. Trimming at V came to 6 bases and at J to 4 bases, leaving 5 bases not matched to a gene. CDR3 length: 14 amino acids. For the CDR3, the DNA is TGTGCCAGCAGAACAGGGGGTCCAGGAAACACCATATATTTT. Its protein product is CASRTGGPGNTIYF.

A word on this clone: Its ends do not fully match the called genes, so a read error is possible. The chain employs TRBV7-7 and TRBJ2-1, with 7 nucleotides matching TRBD2. Per germline, CDR1 SSHAT and CDR2 FNYEAQ (reference sequence). This CDR3 comprises 16 residues. CDR3 protein: CASSLWVGGRDNEQFF. The DNA for the CDR3 is TGTGCTAGCAGCTTATGGGTGGGAGGGAGAGACAATGAGCAGTTCTTC.

CDR3 protein: CAWSRGPSMNTEAFF. CDR3 sequence (DNA): TGTGCCTGGTCCAGGGGCCCCTCCATGAACACTGAAGCTTTCTTT. The chain joins TRBV30 to TRBJ1-1, with D possibly being TRBD1 (6 bases). Germline values: CDR1 GTSNPN, CDR2 SVGIG (reference sequence). The CDR3 contains 15 residues. The V end lost 5 bases, the J end lost 0 bases, and 16 bases lay between the germline ends.

This chain joins TRBV30 and TRBJ2-1; 8 bases match TRBD1. Per the germline V gene, CDR1 is GTSNPN and CDR2 is SVGIG (reference sequence). The CDR3 loop spans 12 amino acids. The J segment lost 9 bases and the V segment lost 3 bases, leaving 4 bases of the junction unmatched. DNA for the CDR3: TGTGCCTGGAGCGTCACAGGGGGTGAGCAGTTCTTC. Amino acid sequence: CAWSVTGGEQFF.

The V gene is TRBV30, the J gene TRBJ1-5, with D possibly TRBD1 on 5 matching bases. The CDR3 contains 13 residues. Germline-derived CDR1 and CDR2 are GTSNPN and SVGIG (reference sequence). V lost 1 base to trimming and J lost 3 bases, with 7 bases between them. The CDR3 loop is CAWSDRYNQPQHF. The CDR3 DNA is TGTGCCTGGAGTGACAGGTACAATCAGCCCCAGCATTTT.

J is TRBJ2-7 and V is TRBV6-5; 7 bases map to TRBD1. In germline, CDR1 is MNHEY, CDR2 SVGAGI. The length of the CDR3 is 15 residues. Trimming took 7 bases from V and 1 from J; bases not matched to a gene: 10. The CDR3 nucleotides read TGTGCCAGCACCAGGACAGGCTCAGGATCCTACGAGCAGTACTTC. Its protein is CASTRTGSGSYEQYF.

V usage is TRBV18 and J usage is TRBJ1-5; 12 bases fit TRBD1. This CDR3 region has 14 residues. V trimming: 5 bases; J trimming: 6 bases; junction bases outside the gene matches: 2. Germline values: CDR1 KGHSH, CDR2 LQKENI. The CDR3, as DNA: TGTGCCAGCTCAGGGACAGGGGGCGGTCAGCCCCAGCATTTT. Translated, it gives CASSGTGGGQPQHF. Full variable domain (outside the CDR3, taken from reference TRBV18 and TRBJ1-5): NAGVMQNPRHLVRRRGQEARLRCSPMKGHSHVYWYRQLPEEGLKFMVYLQKENIIDESGMPKERFSAEFPKEGPSILRIQQVVRGDSAAYFCASSGTGGGQPQHFGDGTRLSIL.

This sequence joins TRBV18 and TRBJ1-5; D uncertain. Germline V CDR1 and CDR2: KGHSH, LQKENI. V was pared by 2 bases and J by 8 bases, with 16 bases between. The CDR3 contains 15 residues. CDR3 coding DNA: TGTGCCAGCTCACCATCTTTCGCACAGTCCGAGCCCCAGCATTTT. Amino acid sequence: CASSPSFAQSEPQHF.